The rows below give T cell receptor beta chains drawn from one sample of a study of blood T cell repertoires in COVID-19. Some clones are missing from TCRdb's copy, which holds only in-frame ones; the method was immunoSEQ multiplex PCR. The data hold roughly 100,000 clones, with 70% to 90% observed a single time. The sequenced material came from peripheral blood. Receptors originate from a man aged 45-60 years with active COVID-19. Each CDR3 is given with its conserved first and last residue. Fields, in order: CDR3 protein, CDR3 DNA, D gene, J gene, clone size, V gene. D genes are given only for firm matches. Size tells how often a clone was seen (once, few, many) or the class of an expanded clone, and some rows leave it out.

CASISGGQGADYGYTF | TGTGCCAGCATATCCGGGGGACAGGGGGCAGACTATGGCTACACCTTC | . | TRBJ1-2 | . | TRBV21-1
CASSPKSFWSLGDTQYF | TGTGCCAGCAGCCCGAAGAGTTTCTGGTCCCTCGGGGATACGCAGTATTTT | . | TRBJ2-3 | . | TRBV14
CASSNGQGVWYGYTF | TGTGCCAGCAGTAACGGACAGGGGGTATGGTATGGCTACACCTTC | TRBD1 | TRBJ1-2 | . | TRBV6-5
CASSFWGPATNEKLFF | TGCGCCAGCAGCTTCTGGGGCCCCGCGACTAATGAAAAACTGTTTTTT | . | TRBJ1-4 | . | TRBV5-1
CASSSVGGYSYEQYF | TGTGCCAGCAGCTCCGTCGGGGGGTACTCCTACGAGCAGTACTTC | TRBD2 | TRBJ2-7 | few | TRBV5-4
CASSLTVTGELFF | TGTGCCAGCAGCTTGACGGTCACCGGGGAGCTGTTTTTT | . | TRBJ2-2 | . | TRBV5-8
CASSFIVRGTTEAFF | TGTGCCAGCAGCTTTATCGTCAGGGGTACCACTGAAGCTTTCTTT | . | TRBJ1-1 | few | TRBV5-6
CASSSSRGDRVYGYTF | TGTGCCAGCAGTTCCAGCCGGGGGGACAGGGTATATGGCTACACCTTC | TRBD1 | TRBJ1-2 | . | TRBV27
CASSPPGGYGYTF | TGTGCCAGCTCACCGCCAGGGGGCTATGGCTACACCTTC | TRBD1 | TRBJ1-2 | . | TRBV18
CASSSTGQNGNTIYF | TGTGCCAGCTCCTCAACGGGACAGAATGGAAACACCATATATTTT | TRBD1 | TRBJ1-3 | few | TRBV28
CASSPEASGARADTQYF | TGTGCCAGCTCACCAGAGGCTAGCGGGGCAAGGGCAGATACGCAGTATTTT | TRBD2 | TRBJ2-3 | once | TRBV18
CASTQGHGGRTQYF | TGTGCCAGCACCCAAGGTCATGGGGGCCGGACGCAGTATTTT | . | TRBJ2-3 | . | TRBV6-5
CASSFPGKTEAFF | TGCGCCAGCAGCTTTCCAGGGAAGACTGAAGCTTTCTTT | . | TRBJ1-1 | . | TRBV5-1
CATSRDPNAGYYEQYF | TGTGCCACCAGCAGAGATCCAAATGCGGGGTACTACGAGCAGTACTTC | . | TRBJ2-7 | . | TRBV15
CASSPSTSVGTEAFF | TGTGCCAGCTCACCTTCCACCTCGGTCGGCACTGAAGCTTTCTTT | . | TRBJ1-1 | . | TRBV18
CASRWGGGFSDPAKNIQYF | TGTGCCAGTAGATGGGGTGGGGGCTTCTCCGACCCTGCCAAAAACATTCAGTACTTC | . | TRBJ2-4 | . | TRBV19
CASSRWGGGEKLFF | TGTGCCAGCAGCCGCTGGGGGGGCGGTGAAAAACTGTTTTTT | . | TRBJ1-4 | . | TRBV7-9
CASSPSGGIPDTQYF | TGCGCCAGCAGCCCGAGCGGGGGGATTCCAGATACGCAGTATTTT | TRBD2 | TRBJ2-3 | . | TRBV5-1
CSASRSGETQYF | TGCAGTGCTAGTAGGTCCGGGGAGACCCAGTACTTC | . | TRBJ2-5 | . | TRBV20-1
CASSGKWTENSPLHF | TGTGCCAGCAGTGGGAAATGGACAGAAAATTCACCCCTCCACTTT | . | TRBJ1-6 | . | TRBV2
CASTQTENSPLHF | TGTGCCAGCACCCAGACAGAGAATTCACCCCTCCACTTT | . | TRBJ1-6 | . | TRBV6-5
CASSLGGDYEQYF | TGTGCCAGCAGTCTAGGGGGGGACTACGAGCAGTACTTC | . | TRBJ2-7 | . | TRBV12-3/TRBV12-4
CASSEYSLYEQYF | TGTGCCAGCAGTGAATACAGTTTATACGAGCAGTACTTC | . | TRBJ2-7 | once | TRBV6-1
CASSLEPPLQETQYF | TGCGCCAGCAGCTTGGAGCCTCCCCTCCAAGAGACCCAGTACTTC | . | TRBJ2-5 | . | TRBV5-1
CASSSRGLGTGELFF | TGTGCTAGCAGCTCCAGGGGGCTGGGCACCGGGGAGCTGTTTTTT | TRBD1 | TRBJ2-2 | . | TRBV7-7
CASSQSKSRSSYNEQFF | TGCGCCAGCAGTCAATCAAAATCCCGGAGCTCCTACAATGAGCAGTTCTTC | . | TRBJ2-1 | . | TRBV23-1
CASSHLGQGDETQYF | TGCGCCAGCAGCCACTTGGGACAGGGAGACGAGACCCAGTACTTC | TRBD1 | TRBJ2-5 | . | TRBV4-1
CASSGQGNTEAFF | TGTGCCAGCAGTGGGCAGGGGAATACTGAAGCTTTCTTT | . | TRBJ1-1 | . | TRBV2
CSASIADTQYF | TGCAGTGCTAGCATAGCAGATACGCAGTATTTT | . | TRBJ2-3 | . | TRBV20-1
CASSFEDEQYF | TGTGCCAGCAGTTTTGAGGACGAGCAGTACTTC | . | TRBJ2-7 | . | TRBV12-3/TRBV12-4
CASSLGAGFNTEAFF | TGTGCCAGCAGCTTAGGCGCAGGGTTCAACACTGAAGCTTTCTTT | . | TRBJ1-1 | few | TRBV7-9
CATSDSRRTGDGYTF | TGTGCCACCAGTGATTCCCGGCGGACAGGGGACGGCTACACCTTC | TRBD1 | TRBJ1-2 | . | TRBV24-1
CASRTGARGNGYTF | TGTGCCAGTAGGACAGGTGCGAGGGGGAATGGCTACACCTTC | TRBD1 | TRBJ1-2 | . | TRBV6-6
CASSQGGSSYNSPLHF | TGTGCCAGCAGCCAAGGTGGGAGCTCCTATAATTCACCCCTCCACTTT | . | TRBJ1-6 | . | TRBV3-1/TRBV3-2
CASSVGLGQGTDTQYF | TGTGCCAGCAGCGTAGGACTTGGACAGGGTACAGATACGCAGTATTTT | TRBD1 | TRBJ2-3 | . | TRBV9
CASSERQVGMNTEAFF | TGTGCCAGCAGTGAACGACAGGTGGGGATGAACACTGAAGCTTTCTTT | . | TRBJ1-1 | . | TRBV2
CASSMGQNTGELFF | TGTGCCAGCAGCATGGGACAAAACACCGGGGAGCTGTTTTTT | . | TRBJ2-2 | once | TRBV7-7
CASSDIRANTGYTF | TGTGCCAGCAGTGATATCAGGGCCAATACTGGCTACACCTTC | . | TRBJ1-2 | . | TRBV2
CASSYGGRRQAYEQYF | TGTGCCAGCAGTTATGGGGGGAGAAGGCAAGCCTACGAGCAGTACTTC | . | TRBJ2-7 | . | TRBV6-5
CASTPNGRVHTF | TGTGCCAGCACCCCAAACGGGAGGGTGCACACCTTC | . | TRBJ1-2 | . | TRBV9
CAISAQGDTEAFF | TGTGCCATCAGTGCTCAAGGAGACACTGAAGCTTTCTTT | . | TRBJ1-1 | . | TRBV10-3
CASSQGTAYSNQPQHF | TGTGCCAGCAGCCAAGGGACAGCGTATAGCAATCAGCCCCAGCATTTT | . | TRBJ1-5 | . | TRBV3-1/TRBV3-2
CASRREGGAGYGYTF | TGTGCCAGCAGACGGGAGGGGGGCGCGGGCTATGGCTACACCTTC | . | TRBJ1-2 | . | TRBV6-5
CASSGKGIRNSPLHF | TGTGCCAGCAGTGGCAAGGGGATTAGGAATTCACCCCTCCACTTT | . | TRBJ1-6 | once | TRBV25-1
CAWSPGGGIYGYTF | TGTGCCTGGAGTCCCGGGGGGGGCATCTATGGCTACACCTTC | . | TRBJ1-2 | . | TRBV30
CASSNAHRGRANVLTF | TGTGCCAGCAGCAATGCGCACAGGGGTAGGGCCAACGTCCTGACTTTC | TRBD1 | TRBJ2-6 | . | TRBV5-6
CASSPGQGGYGYTF | TGCGCCAGCAGCCCGGGACAGGGCGGCTATGGCTACACCTTC | TRBD1 | TRBJ1-2 | . | TRBV5-1
CASSLRQRGAVGELFF | TGTGCCAGCAGCCTAAGACAGCGGGGGGCGGTCGGGGAGCTGTTTTTT | TRBD2 | TRBJ2-2 | . | TRBV7-3